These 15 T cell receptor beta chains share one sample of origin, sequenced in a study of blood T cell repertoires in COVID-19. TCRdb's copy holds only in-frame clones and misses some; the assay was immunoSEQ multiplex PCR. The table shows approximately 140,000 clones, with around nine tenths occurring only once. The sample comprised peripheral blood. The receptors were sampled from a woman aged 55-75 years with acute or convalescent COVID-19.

Here the CDR3 reads CAIRSGEYTGELFF. The CDR3 region has the DNA TGTGCCATAAGATCGGGGGAGTACACCGGGGAGCTGTTTTTT. The chain is built from TRBV19 and TRBJ2-2, with a weak D call TRBD2 (6 bases). Germline loops: CDR1 LNHDA, CDR2 SQIVND (reference sequence). V lost 10 bases to trimming and J lost 3 bases, with 15 bases between them. The CDR3 contains 14 residues.

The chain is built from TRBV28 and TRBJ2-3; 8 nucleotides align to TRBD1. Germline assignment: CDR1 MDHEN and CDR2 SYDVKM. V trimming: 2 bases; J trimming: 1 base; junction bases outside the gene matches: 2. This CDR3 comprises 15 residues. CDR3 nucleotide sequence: TGTGCCAGCAGTTTACCAGGGGGCGGCACAGATACGCAGTATTTT. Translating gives CASSLPGGGTDTQYF.

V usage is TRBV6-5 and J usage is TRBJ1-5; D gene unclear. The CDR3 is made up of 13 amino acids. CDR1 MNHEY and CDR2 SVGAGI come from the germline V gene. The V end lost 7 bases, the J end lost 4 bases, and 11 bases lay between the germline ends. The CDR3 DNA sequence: TGTGCCAGCACAGCCTCGGGAAATCAGCCCCAGCATTTT. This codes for CASTASGNQPQHF.

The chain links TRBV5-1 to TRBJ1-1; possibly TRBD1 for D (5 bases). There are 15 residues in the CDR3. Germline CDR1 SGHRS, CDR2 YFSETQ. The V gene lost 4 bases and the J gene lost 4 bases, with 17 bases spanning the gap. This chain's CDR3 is CASSVFLQGVTEAFF. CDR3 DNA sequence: TGCGCCAGCAGCGTATTTCTTCAGGGTGTCACTGAAGCTTTCTTT.

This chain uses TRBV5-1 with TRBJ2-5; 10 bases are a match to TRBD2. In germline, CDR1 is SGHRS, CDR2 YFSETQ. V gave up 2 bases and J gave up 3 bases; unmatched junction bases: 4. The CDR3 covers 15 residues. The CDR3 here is CASSFDGLAEETQYF. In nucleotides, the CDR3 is TGCGCCAGCAGCTTCGACGGACTAGCGGAAGAGACCCAGTACTTC. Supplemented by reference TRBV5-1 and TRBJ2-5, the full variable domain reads KAGVTQTPRYLIKTRGQQVTLSCSPISGHRSVSWYQQTPGQGLQFLFEYFSETQRNKGNFPGRFSGRQFSNSRSEMNVSTLELGDSALYLCASSFDGLAEETQYFGPGTRLLVL.

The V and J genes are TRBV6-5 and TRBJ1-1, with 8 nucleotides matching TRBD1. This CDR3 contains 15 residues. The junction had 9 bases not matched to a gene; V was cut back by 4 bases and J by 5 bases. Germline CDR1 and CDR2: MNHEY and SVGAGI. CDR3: CASSSPTGAKTEAFF. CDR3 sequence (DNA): TGTGCCAGCAGTTCCCCGACAGGGGCAAAGACTGAAGCTTTCTTT.

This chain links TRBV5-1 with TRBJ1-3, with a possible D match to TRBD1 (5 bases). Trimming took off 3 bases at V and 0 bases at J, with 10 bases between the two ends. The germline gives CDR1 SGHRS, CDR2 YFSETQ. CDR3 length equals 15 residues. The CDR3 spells CASSWDGSSGNTIYF. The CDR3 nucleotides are TGCGCCAGCAGCTGGGACGGGAGCTCTGGAAACACCATATATTTT.

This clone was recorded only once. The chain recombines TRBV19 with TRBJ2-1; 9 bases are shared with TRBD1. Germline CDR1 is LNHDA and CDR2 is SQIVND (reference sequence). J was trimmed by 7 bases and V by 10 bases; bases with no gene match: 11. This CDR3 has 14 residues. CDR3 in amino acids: CATKPGQGANEQFF. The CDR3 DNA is TGTGCCACCAAACCGGGACAGGGCGCGAATGAGCAGTTCTTC.

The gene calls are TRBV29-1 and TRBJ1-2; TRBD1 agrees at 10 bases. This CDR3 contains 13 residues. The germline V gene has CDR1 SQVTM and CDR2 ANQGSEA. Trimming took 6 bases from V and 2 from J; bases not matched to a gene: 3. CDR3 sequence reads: CSVATGGNYGYTF. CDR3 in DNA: TGCAGCGTAGCGACAGGGGGCAACTATGGCTACACCTTC.

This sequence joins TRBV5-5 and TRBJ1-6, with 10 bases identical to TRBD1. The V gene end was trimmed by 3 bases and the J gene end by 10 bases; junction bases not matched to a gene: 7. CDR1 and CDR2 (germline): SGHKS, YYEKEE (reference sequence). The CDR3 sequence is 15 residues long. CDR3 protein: CASSSPRQGASPLHF. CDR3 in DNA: TGTGCCAGCAGCTCCCCTCGACAGGGGGCCTCACCCCTCCACTTT.

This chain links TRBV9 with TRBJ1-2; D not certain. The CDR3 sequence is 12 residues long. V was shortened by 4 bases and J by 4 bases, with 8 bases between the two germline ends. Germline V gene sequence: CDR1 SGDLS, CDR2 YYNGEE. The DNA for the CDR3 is TGTGCCAGCAGCAGCCAGGCCTATGGCTACACCTTC. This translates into CASSSQAYGYTF.

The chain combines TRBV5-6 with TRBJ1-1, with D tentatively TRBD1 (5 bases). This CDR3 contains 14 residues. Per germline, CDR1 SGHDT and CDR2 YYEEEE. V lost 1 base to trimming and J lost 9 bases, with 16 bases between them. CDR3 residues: CASSLRGPNLKAFF. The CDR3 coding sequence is TGTGCCAGCAGCTTGAGGGGTCCAAACCTTAAAGCTTTCTTT.

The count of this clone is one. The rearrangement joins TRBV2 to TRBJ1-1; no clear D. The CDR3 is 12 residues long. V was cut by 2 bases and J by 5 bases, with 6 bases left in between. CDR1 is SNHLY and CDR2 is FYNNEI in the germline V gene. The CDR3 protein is CASSEYTTEAFF. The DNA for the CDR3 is TGTGCCAGCAGTGAATATACAACTGAAGCTTTCTTT.

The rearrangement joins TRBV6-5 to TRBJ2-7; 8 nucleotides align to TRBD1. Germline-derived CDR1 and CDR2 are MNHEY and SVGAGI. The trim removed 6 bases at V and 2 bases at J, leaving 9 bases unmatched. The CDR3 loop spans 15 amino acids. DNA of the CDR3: TGTGCCAGCAGATCCCCCGGGACAGGAACCTACGAGCAGTACTTC. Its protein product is CASRSPGTGTYEQYF.

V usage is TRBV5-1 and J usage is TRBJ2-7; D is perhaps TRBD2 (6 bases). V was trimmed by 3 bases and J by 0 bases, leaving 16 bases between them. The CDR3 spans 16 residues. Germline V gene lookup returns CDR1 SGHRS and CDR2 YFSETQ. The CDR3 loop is CASSYRGTQSSYEQYF. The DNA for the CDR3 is TGCGCCAGCAGCTACCGCGGGACTCAAAGCTCCTACGAGCAGTACTTC.